The 28 T cell receptor beta chains below come from one sample, sequenced in a study of cytomegalovirus exposure and HLA in healthy donors. With 60 Vbeta and 13 Jbeta primers, the PCR was carried out. Profiling relied on immunoSEQ multiplex PCR, and the TCRdb table lists in-frame clones only, not all of them. This table has about 150,000 clones, 60% to 85% appearing once. The sample was PBMCs. Receptors originate from a woman aged 25 to 39 in good health and CMV-seronegative.

V usage is TRBV7-2 and J usage is TRBJ2-7, with 7 bases matching TRBD2. This CDR3 has 16 amino acids. V shed 4 bases, J shed 2 bases, and the junction held 11 bases outside the gene matches. The germline V gene has CDR1 SGHTA and CDR2 FQGNSA. The CDR3 sequence is CASSSGRTSAPYEQYF. CDR3 bases: TGTGCCAGCAGCTCCGGCCGGACTAGTGCACCCTACGAGCAGTACTTC.

This chain links TRBV15 with TRBJ2-7; the match to TRBD2 covers 8 bases. Germline CDR1 reads LNHNV; CDR2 reads YYDKDF (reference sequence). The CDR3 sequence is 16 residues long. After removal of 0 bases from V and 2 bases from J, the junction contained 6 bases not matched to a gene. CDR3 bases: TGTGCCACCAGCAGAGATGGGGAGGGACTAGCCTACGAGCAGTACTTC. Protein: CATSRDGEGLAYEQYF. Together with reference TRBV15 and TRBJ2-7, the CDR3 gives the full variable domain: DAMVIQNPRYQVTQFGKPVTLSCSQTLNHNVMYWYQQKSSQAPKLLFHYYDKDFNNEADTPDNFQSRRPNTSFCFLDIRSPGLGDTAMYLCATSRDGEGLAYEQYFGPGTRLTVT.

This clone was seen only once. The chain joins TRBV7-9 to TRBJ1-1; no clear D gene. Trimming pared 5 bases from V and 10 bases from J, leaving 14 bases between. CDR3 length: 12 amino acids. CDR1 and CDR2 from the germline V gene are SEHNR and FQNEAQ (reference sequence). DNA of the CDR3: TGTGCCAGCAGCCTCGAACCGGGTGGAGCTTTCTTT. Amino acid sequence: CASSLEPGGAFF.

The rearrangement uses TRBV5-1 and TRBJ2-6; TRBD2 might be the D (5 bases). The germline V gene encodes CDR1 SGHRS and CDR2 YFSETQ. The CDR3 runs 16 residues. V was trimmed by 2 bases and J by 1 base, leaving 10 bases between them. CDR3 amino acids: CASSLWTDSGANVLTF. DNA for the CDR3: TGCGCCAGCAGCTTATGGACTGATTCTGGGGCCAACGTCCTGACTTTC.

This chain uses TRBV5-1 with TRBJ2-2; no reliable D call. The V end lost 0 bases, the J end lost 0 bases, and 6 bases lay between the germline ends. The germline V gene has CDR1 SGHRS and CDR2 YFSETQ. The CDR3 consists of 15 residues. CDR3 in DNA: TGCGCCAGCAGCTTGGGTACAGCGAACACCGGGGAGCTGTTTTTT. This encodes CASSLGTANTGELFF.

This clone was seen a few times. J is TRBJ2-1 and V is TRBV2, with a tentative D call TRBD1 (5 bases). Trimming removed 3 bases from V and 8 bases from J, with 26 bases in between. CDR3 size: 18 residues. Germline values: CDR1 SNHLY, CDR2 FYNNEI. This CDR3 reads CASSEGLEDRSTLDEQFF. As DNA, the CDR3 is TGTGCCAGCAGTGAGGGGCTAGAGGATAGGAGTACTTTGGATGAGCAGTTCTTC.

The chain combines TRBV30 with TRBJ1-2, with D tentatively TRBD1 (6 bases). The germline CDR1 and CDR2 sequences are GTSNPN and SVGIG (reference sequence). Between the trimmed V and J ends, which lost 0 bases and 5 bases, there was a span of 13 bases. This CDR3 comprises 14 residues. The CDR3 loop reads CAWSVGTRLYGYTF. In DNA form, the CDR3 reads TGTGCCTGGAGTGTAGGGACACGGTTATATGGCTACACCTTC.

Points on this clone: The junction shows a germline mismatch at one end, possibly a read error. The rearrangement uses TRBV2 and TRBJ2-4, with TRBD1 identical over 9 bases. This CDR3 region has 14 residues. Germline assignment: CDR1 SNHLY and CDR2 FYNNEI. CDR3 nucleotide sequence: TGTGCTAGCACCTCCCGGACAGGGGATGACATTCAGTACTTC. It translates to CASTSRTGDDIQYF.

This sequence joins TRBV6-1 and TRBJ2-5, with 7 bases identical to TRBD1. Germline trimming cut 7 bases from V and 2 bases from J; bases unmatched to any gene: 7. CDR1 and CDR2 (germline): MNHNS, SASEGT. CDR3 length: 14 residues. Here the CDR3 reads CASIPGQTQETQYF. For the CDR3, the DNA is TGTGCCAGCATTCCGGGACAGACACAAGAGACCCAGTACTTC.

Comment on this clone: This sample also contains other DNA sequences that code for the same CDR3. This chain joins TRBV2 and TRBJ1-1, with a possible D match to TRBD1 (5 bases). Between the trimmed V and J ends, which lost 6 bases and 1 base, there was a span of 12 bases. This CDR3 has 14 residues. CDR1 is SNHLY and CDR2 is FYNNEI in the germline V gene. The CDR3 loop reads CASSVLQGNTEAFF. The CDR3 DNA reads as TGTGCCAGCAGCGTCTTGCAGGGGAACACTGAAGCTTTCTTT.

CDR3 residues: CASRTVNEKLFF. The CDR3 region has the DNA TGTGCCAGCCGGACAGTTAATGAAAAACTGTTTTTT. The V call is TRBV7-9, the J call TRBJ1-4, with D possibly being TRBD1 (6 bases). Trimming took off 8 bases at V and 4 bases at J, with 8 bases between the two ends. Germline-derived CDR1 and CDR2 are SEHNR and FQNEAQ (reference sequence). This CDR3 has 12 amino acids.

V is TRBV28 and J is TRBJ1-1; perhaps TRBD1 as D (5 bases). The CDR3 extends over 15 amino acids. Germline CDR1 is MDHEN and CDR2 is SYDVKM. The V gene lost 3 bases and the J gene lost 4 bases, with 15 bases spanning the gap. This CDR3 reads CASSLGLIRGTEAFF. The DNA for the CDR3 is TGTGCCAGCAGTTTGGGATTGATAAGGGGCACTGAAGCTTTCTTT.

The CDR3 reads CASSLGGPGNEQFF. The CDR3 DNA reads TGCGCCAGCAGCTTGGGGGGGCCTGGAAATGAGCAGTTCTTC. The V call is TRBV5-1, the J call TRBJ2-1; maybe TRBD1 (6 bases). The V and J ends lost 0 bases and 7 bases respectively, with 11 bases between them. CDR1 is SGHRS and CDR2 is YFSETQ in the germline V gene. The CDR3 sequence is 14 residues long.

The J gene is TRBJ1-1, the V gene TRBV14; 7 nucleotides match TRBD1. Germline CDR1 is SGHDN and CDR2 is FVKESK. With 9 bases clipped from V and 4 bases from J, the junction kept 17 bases outside the gene matches. This CDR3 has 16 amino acids. CDR3 in amino acids: CARSRGLYRGSTEAFF. CDR3 DNA sequence: TGTGCCAGATCGAGGGGACTGTACAGGGGTAGCACTGAAGCTTTCTTT. Supplemented by reference TRBV14 and TRBJ1-1, the full variable domain reads EAGVTQFPSHSVIEKGQTVTLRCDPISGHDNLYWYRRVMGKEIKFLLHFVKESKQDESGMPNNRFLAERTGGTYSTLKVQPAELEDSGVYFCARSRGLYRGSTEAFFGQGTRLTVV.

The chain links TRBV30 to TRBJ1-2; D is undetermined. The V and J ends lost 3 bases and 8 bases respectively, with 22 bases between them. CDR3 length: 15 residues. Germline V gene lookup returns CDR1 GTSNPN and CDR2 SVGIG (reference sequence). The CDR3 sequence is CAWSVASGARAGYTF. The CDR3 DNA reads TGTGCCTGGAGCGTAGCGAGCGGCGCCCGGGCGGGCTACACCTTC. The full variable domain, with the rest looked up from reference TRBV30 and TRBJ1-2, is SQTIHQWPATLVQPVGSPLSLECTVEGTSNPNLYWYRQAAGRGLQLLFYSVGIGQISSEVPQNLSASRPQDRQFILSSKKLLLSDSGFYLCAWSVASGARAGYTFGSGTRLTVV.

In this sample, this clone turned up a few times. The V call is TRBV6-5, the J call TRBJ1-2; 8 bases are a match to TRBD1. The CDR3 has 11 residues. The trim removed 6 bases at V and 12 bases at J, leaving 6 bases unmatched. Germline lookup yields CDR1 MNHEY and CDR2 SVGAGI. Written as DNA, the CDR3 is TGTGCCAGCAGCCTTGGACAGGGCCACACCTTC. This codes for CASSLGQGHTF.

The rearrangement uses TRBV5-1 and TRBJ2-3; weak D call: TRBD2 (5 bases). The CDR3 loop spans 15 amino acids. V lost 3 bases, J lost 1 base, and 12 bases lay in between. Germline V gene data show CDR1 as SGHRS and CDR2 as YFSETQ. In nucleotides, the CDR3 is TGCGCCAGCAGCTCCGACCTAGCTGGCACAGATACGCAGTATTTT. Protein sequence: CASSSDLAGTDTQYF.

CDR3 coding DNA: TGTGCCAGCAGCTTAGGTCCCGCGGGGGGTCAGACGCAGTATTTT. It encodes CASSLGPAGGQTQYF. V gene TRBV11-2 combines with J gene TRBJ2-3, with 8 bases aligning to TRBD2. From germline, CDR1 is SGHAT and CDR2 FQNNGV. The CDR3 covers 15 residues. V shed 1 base and J 9 bases; nucleotides not matched to a gene: 9.

The CDR3: CASSPKEGARETQYF. In nucleotides, the CDR3 is TGTGCCAGCTCACCAAAGGAGGGGGCAAGAGAGACCCAGTACTTC. The genes are TRBV18 and TRBJ2-5, with TRBD1 as a possible D gene (7 bases). This CDR3 spans 15 amino acids. CDR1 is KGHSH and CDR2 is LQKENI in the germline V gene. The V and J ends lost 2 bases and 4 bases respectively, with 14 bases between them.

V gene TRBV12-5 combines with J gene TRBJ1-5; 8 bases match TRBD1. The CDR3 runs 15 residues. Germline V gene sequence: CDR1 LGHNT, CDR2 FRNRAP. After removal of 0 bases from V and 7 bases from J, the junction contained 5 bases not matched to a gene. The CDR3 here is CASGLVQGDEQPQHF. The DNA for the CDR3 is TGTGCTAGTGGTTTGGTACAGGGGGACGAGCAGCCCCAGCATTTT.

This clone has a single count. This chain uses TRBV30 with TRBJ1-6; D is uncertain. V was cut by 4 bases and J by 9 bases, with 16 bases left in between. Germline V gene sequence: CDR1 GTSNPN, CDR2 SVGIG (reference sequence). CDR3 size: 14 residues. In nucleotides, the CDR3 is TGTGCCTGGACTCTCGCATTGGGAGGTTCACCCCTCCACTTT. This gives the protein CAWTLALGGSPLHF.

V gene TRBV7-2 combines with J gene TRBJ2-1; weak D call: TRBD2 (5 bases). V was clipped by 1 base and J by 8 bases, with 12 bases between them. This CDR3 has 14 amino acids. CDR1 and CDR2 from the germline V gene are SGHTA and FQGNSA. In DNA form, the CDR3 reads TGTGCCAGCAGCTTAGTAGGGCTAGCCGATGAGCAGTTCTTC. This codes for CASSLVGLADEQFF.

This clone was recorded only once. The chain has TRBV30 and TRBJ1-6; 8 nucleotides align to TRBD1. Germline V CDR1 and CDR2: GTSNPN, SVGIG (reference sequence). The CDR3 is made up of 15 amino acids. The V and J ends lost 4 bases and 6 bases, in that order; junction bases with no gene match: 8. The CDR3 DNA follows: TGTGCCTGGAAACAGGGGGGAGCCGGTAATTCACCCCTCCACTTT. This codes for CAWKQGGAGNSPLHF.

Comment on this clone: Different DNA sequences within this sample yield the same CDR3. This chain's CDR3 is CASSSTGRGRGRNTGELFF. The CDR3 nucleotides read TGTGCCAGCAGCTCTACAGGGCGGGGCAGGGGGAGGAACACCGGGGAGCTGTTTTTT. J is TRBJ2-2 and V is TRBV5-6, with TRBD1 as a possible D gene (7 bases). The CDR3 runs 19 residues. The V end lost 3 bases, the J end lost 1 base, and 22 bases lay between the germline ends. Germline V gene sequence: CDR1 SGHDT, CDR2 YYEEEE.

The V gene is TRBV9, the J gene TRBJ2-1; D is perhaps TRBD1 (5 bases). The CDR3 sequence is 13 residues long. V was shortened by 7 bases and J by 9 bases, with 17 bases between the two germline ends. Germline V gene data show CDR1 as SGDLS and CDR2 as YYNGEE. Here the CDR3 reads CASGAGRSSEQFF. CDR3 DNA: TGTGCCAGCGGGGCAGGTCGTTCCAGTGAGCAGTTCTTC.

This chain uses TRBV6-5 with TRBJ2-2; D possibly corresponds to TRBD1 (6 bases). Trimming pared 6 bases from V and 2 bases from J, leaving 7 bases between. The CDR3 contains 13 residues. CDR1 is MNHEY, CDR2 SVGAGI, per germline. In DNA form, the CDR3 reads TGTGCCAGCAGGGGGGCCAACACCGGGGAGCTGTTTTTT. Protein: CASRGANTGELFF.

J is TRBJ1-5 and V is TRBV19; perhaps TRBD1 as D (6 bases). V lost 6 bases to trimming and J lost 3 bases, with 12 bases between them. This CDR3 region has 14 residues. The germline V gene has CDR1 LNHDA and CDR2 SQIVND (reference sequence). The CDR3 loop is CASSSTGLNQPQHF. The DNA for the CDR3 is TGTGCCAGTAGCTCCACAGGGCTCAATCAGCCCCAGCATTTT.

The V call is TRBV6-5, the J call TRBJ1-6, with TRBD1 as a possible D gene (6 bases). Germline V gene data show CDR1 as MNHEY and CDR2 as SVGAGI. The V gene lost 4 bases and the J gene lost 9 bases, with 16 bases spanning the gap. There are 15 residues in the CDR3. Here the CDR3 DNA reads TGTGCCAGCAGTTCCGAAACAGGGCACGGTTCACCCCTCCACTTT. It specifies CASSSETGHGSPLHF.